This T cell receptor beta chain came from a study of a mutant IDH1 vaccine in newly diagnosed glioma. TCRdb's copy holds only in-frame clones and misses some; the assay was immunoSEQ multiplex PCR. The data hold around 30,000 clones, with around 83% observed a single time. Germline V gene data show CDR1 as KGHSY and CDR2 as FQNENV. CDR3 length: 16 residues. Trimming cost V 1 base and J 5 bases, with 12 bases left between them. Regarding time point: baseline, week 1 (first vaccination visit). The treatment is: pre-vaccination baseline after standard-of-care therapy. This TCR derives from a man aged 50 to 59 with glioma. Some clones in this sample may be carry-over from other donors' samples. The chain couples TRBV16 to TRBJ1-6; D gene unclear. Sequenced material: peripheral blood mononuclear cells (PBMCs), taken from a glioma patient treated with radiotherapy, temozolomide or both. The DNA of the CDR3 is TGTGCCAGCAGCCAATTGCGCCCAATTAATAATTCACCCCTCCACTTT. This gives the protein CASSQLRPINNSPLHF.